This T cell receptor (beta chain) was captured in a study of CD8+ T cells in alopecia areata. Study outcomes and limitations: Under tofacitinib, fewer expanded CD8+ clones appeared among the top 100 scalp clones.

A note on this clone: Its antigen is currently unknown.

Once RNA had been extracted, it was reverse transcribed into cDNA to act as the sequencing template. Generated by immunoSEQ multiplex PCR, the TCRdb table keeps only in-frame clones and is missing some. The sample lists roughly 100,000 clones; 60% to 75% were seen once. As for treatment: oral pan-JAK inhibitor, 5-10 mg twice daily. Both peripheral blood and punch biopsies of lesional scalp skin were obtained from patients who had alopecia areata. Trimming removed 8 bases at V and 4 bases at J, with 8 bases between. The CDR3 sequence is 11 residues long. Germline-derived CDR1 and CDR2 are MNHEY and SMNVEV (reference sequence).

This chain joins TRBV27 and TRBJ1-1; D remains ambiguous. The source of this sequence is a human donor with alopecia areata. Sequenced material: CD8+ T cells sorted from blood, taken at week 4, from a patient treated with tofacitinib. In DNA form, the CDR3 reads TGTGCCAGCGGTGAGGGCACTGAAGCTTTCTTT. Amino acids: CASGEGTEAFF.